This note documents a single TCR beta chain sequence. TCRdb's copy holds only in-frame clones and misses some; the assay was immunoSEQ multiplex PCR. The sample lists 85,000 to 90,000 clones, 85% to 90% seen once, with around 1.6% in the top ten. The sample is drawn from a study of T cells after somatic rescue of genetic block. The junction had 11 bases not matched to a gene; V was cut back by 1 base and J by 0 bases. The CDR3 spans 19 residues. The germline gives CDR1 LGHNA, CDR2 YNFKEQ. The chain couples TRBV4-2 to TRBJ2-2, with 7 bases aligning to TRBD2. This TCR was recovered from a woman between 18 and 29 years old. Sequencing was done on a sample of peripheral blood mononuclear cells (PBMCs). CDR3 in DNA: TGTGCCAGCAGCCAAGTTCTTGGTCCAGCGGGATCGAACACCGGGGAGCTGTTTTTT. Its protein is CASSQVLGPAGSNTGELFF.